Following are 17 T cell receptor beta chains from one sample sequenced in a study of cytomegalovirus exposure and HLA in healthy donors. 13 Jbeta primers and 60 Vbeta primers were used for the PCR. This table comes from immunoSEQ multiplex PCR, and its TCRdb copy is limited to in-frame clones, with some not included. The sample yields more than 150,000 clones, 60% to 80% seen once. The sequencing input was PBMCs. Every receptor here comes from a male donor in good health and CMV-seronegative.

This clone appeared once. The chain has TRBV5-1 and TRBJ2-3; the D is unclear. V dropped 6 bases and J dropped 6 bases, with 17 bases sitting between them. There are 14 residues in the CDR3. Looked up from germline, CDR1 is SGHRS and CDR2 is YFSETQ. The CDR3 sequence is CASKEATPKDTQYF. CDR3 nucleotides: TGCGCCAGCAAAGAGGCCACCCCAAAGGATACGCAGTATTTT.

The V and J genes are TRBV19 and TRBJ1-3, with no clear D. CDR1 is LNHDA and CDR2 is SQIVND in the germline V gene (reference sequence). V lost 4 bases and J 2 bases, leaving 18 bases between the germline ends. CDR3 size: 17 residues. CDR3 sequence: CASSRIRTAAAGNTIYF. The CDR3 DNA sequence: TGTGCCAGTAGTAGAATAAGGACGGCAGCGGCTGGAAACACCATATATTTT. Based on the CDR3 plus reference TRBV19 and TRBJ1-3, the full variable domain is DGGITQSPKYLFRKEGQNVTLSCEQNLNHDAMYWYRQDPGQGLRLIYYSQIVNDFQKGDIAEGYSVSREKKESFPLTVTSAQKNPTAFYLCASSRIRTAAAGNTIYFGEGSWLTVV.

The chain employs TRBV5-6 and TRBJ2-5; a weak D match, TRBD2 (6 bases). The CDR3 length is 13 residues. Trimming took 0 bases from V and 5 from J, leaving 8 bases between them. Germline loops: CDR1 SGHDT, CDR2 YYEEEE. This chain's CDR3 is CASSLAAGETQYF. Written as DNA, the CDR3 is TGTGCCAGCAGCTTGGCCGCGGGGGAGACCCAGTACTTC.

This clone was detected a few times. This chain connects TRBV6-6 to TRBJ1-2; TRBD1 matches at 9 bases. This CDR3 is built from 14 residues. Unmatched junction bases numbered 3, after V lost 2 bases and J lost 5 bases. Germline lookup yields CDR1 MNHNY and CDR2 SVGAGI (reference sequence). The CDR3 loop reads CASSYRDRVYGYTF. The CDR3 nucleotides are TGTGCCAGCAGTTACCGGGACAGGGTATATGGCTACACCTTC.

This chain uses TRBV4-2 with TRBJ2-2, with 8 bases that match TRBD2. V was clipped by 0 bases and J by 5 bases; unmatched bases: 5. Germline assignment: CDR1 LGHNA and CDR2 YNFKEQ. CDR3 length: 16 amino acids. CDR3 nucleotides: TGTGCCAGCAGCCAAGAGGGCGGGAGGAGGACCGGGGAGCTGTTTTTT. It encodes CASSQEGGRRTGELFF.

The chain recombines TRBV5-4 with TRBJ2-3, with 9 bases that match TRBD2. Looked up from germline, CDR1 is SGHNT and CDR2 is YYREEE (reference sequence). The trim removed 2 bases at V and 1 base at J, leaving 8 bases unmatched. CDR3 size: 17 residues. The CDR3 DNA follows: TGTGCCAGCAGCTTAAAGTTGGCGGGGGGGGGCACAGATACGCAGTATTTT. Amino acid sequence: CASSLKLAGGGTDTQYF. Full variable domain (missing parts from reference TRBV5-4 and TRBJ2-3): ETGVTQSPTHLIKTRGQQVTLRCSSQSGHNTVSWYQQALGQGPQFIFQYYREEENGRGNFPPRFSGLQFPNYSSELNVNALELDDSALYLCASSLKLAGGGTDTQYFGPGTRLTVL.

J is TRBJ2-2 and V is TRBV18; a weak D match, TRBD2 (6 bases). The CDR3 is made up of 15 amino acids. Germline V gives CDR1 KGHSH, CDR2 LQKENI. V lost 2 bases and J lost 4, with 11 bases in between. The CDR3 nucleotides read TGTGCCAGCTCACCAACACCCGGGAGCACCGGGGAGCTGTTTTTT. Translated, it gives CASSPTPGSTGELFF.

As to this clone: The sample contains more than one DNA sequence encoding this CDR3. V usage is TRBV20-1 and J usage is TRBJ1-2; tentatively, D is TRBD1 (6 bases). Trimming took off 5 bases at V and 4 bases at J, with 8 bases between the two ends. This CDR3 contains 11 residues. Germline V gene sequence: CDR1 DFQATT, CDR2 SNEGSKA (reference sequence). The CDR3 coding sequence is TGCAGTGCTTCGGACAGCTATGGCTACACCTTC. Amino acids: CSASDSYGYTF.

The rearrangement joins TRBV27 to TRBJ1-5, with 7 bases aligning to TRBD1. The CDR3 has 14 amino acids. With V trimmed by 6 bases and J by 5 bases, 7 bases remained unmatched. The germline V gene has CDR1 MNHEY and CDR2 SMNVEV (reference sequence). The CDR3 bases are TGTGCCAGCAGCCCGACAGGGTTTGATCAGCCCCAGCATTTT. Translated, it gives CASSPTGFDQPQHF.

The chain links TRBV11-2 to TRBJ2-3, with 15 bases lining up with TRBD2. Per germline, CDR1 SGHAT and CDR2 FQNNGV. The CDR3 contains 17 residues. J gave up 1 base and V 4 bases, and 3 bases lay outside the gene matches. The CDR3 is CASSSGLAGGGTDTQYF. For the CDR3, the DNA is TGTGCCAGCAGCTCGGGACTAGCGGGGGGAGGCACAGATACGCAGTATTTT.

This CDR3 is CASSQGPGAYEQYF. In DNA form, the CDR3 reads TGTGCCAGCAGCCAGGGGCCAGGGGCCTACGAGCAGTACTTC. The J gene is TRBJ2-7, the V gene TRBV7-3, with a possible D match to TRBD1 (6 bases). V was pared by 5 bases and J by 2 bases, with 13 bases between. The CDR3 consists of 14 residues. CDR1 SGHTA and CDR2 FQGTGA come from the germline V gene.

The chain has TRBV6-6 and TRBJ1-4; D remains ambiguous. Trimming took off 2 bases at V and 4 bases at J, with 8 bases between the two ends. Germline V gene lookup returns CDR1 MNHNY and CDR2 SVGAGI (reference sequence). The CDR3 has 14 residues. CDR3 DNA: TGTGCCAGCAGTTACGGGCCCATTAATGAAAAACTGTTTTTT. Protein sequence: CASSYGPINEKLFF.

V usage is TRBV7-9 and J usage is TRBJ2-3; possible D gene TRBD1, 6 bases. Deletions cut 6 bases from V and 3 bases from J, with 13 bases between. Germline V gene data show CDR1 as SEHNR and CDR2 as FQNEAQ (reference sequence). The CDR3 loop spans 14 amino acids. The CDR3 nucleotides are TGTGCCAGCAGGACACAGGGTGGGACAGATACGCAGTATTTT. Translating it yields CASRTQGGTDTQYF. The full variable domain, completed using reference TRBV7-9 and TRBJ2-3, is DTGVSQNPRHKITKRGQNVTFRCDPISEHNRLYWYRQTLGQGPEFLTYFQNEAQLEKSRLLSDRFSAERPKGSFSTLEIQRTEQGDSAMYLCASRTQGGTDTQYFGPGTRLTVL.

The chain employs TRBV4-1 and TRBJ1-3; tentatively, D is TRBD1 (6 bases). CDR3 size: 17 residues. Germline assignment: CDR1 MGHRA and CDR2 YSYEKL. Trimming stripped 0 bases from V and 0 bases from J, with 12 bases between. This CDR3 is CASSQEYGTSSGNTIYF. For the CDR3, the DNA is TGCGCCAGCAGCCAAGAGTACGGGACAAGCTCTGGAAACACCATATATTTT.

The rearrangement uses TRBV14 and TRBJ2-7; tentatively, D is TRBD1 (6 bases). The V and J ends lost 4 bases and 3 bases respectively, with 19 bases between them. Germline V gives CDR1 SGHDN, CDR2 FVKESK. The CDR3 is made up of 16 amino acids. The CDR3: CASSLLADRSLYEQYF. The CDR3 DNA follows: TGTGCCAGCAGCCTCCTAGCCGACAGGAGCCTCTACGAGCAGTACTTC.

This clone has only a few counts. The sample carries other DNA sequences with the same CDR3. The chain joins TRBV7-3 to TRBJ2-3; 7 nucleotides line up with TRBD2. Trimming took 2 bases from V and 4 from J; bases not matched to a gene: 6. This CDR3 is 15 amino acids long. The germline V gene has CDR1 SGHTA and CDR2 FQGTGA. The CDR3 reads CASSLGGGSADTQYF. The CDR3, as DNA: TGTGCCAGCAGCTTAGGCGGGGGTAGTGCAGATACGCAGTATTTT. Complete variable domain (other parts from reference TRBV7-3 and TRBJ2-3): GAGVSQTPSNKVTEKGKYVELRCDPISGHTALYWYRQSLGQGPEFLIYFQGTGAADDSGLPNDRFFAVRPEGSVSTLKIQRTERGDSAVYLCASSLGGGSADTQYFGPGTRLTVL.

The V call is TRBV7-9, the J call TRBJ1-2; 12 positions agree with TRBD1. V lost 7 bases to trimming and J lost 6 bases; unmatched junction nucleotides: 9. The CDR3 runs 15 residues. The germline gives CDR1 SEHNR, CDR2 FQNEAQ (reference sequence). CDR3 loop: CASNLPGQGADGYTF. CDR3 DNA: TGTGCCAGCAACCTCCCGGGACAGGGGGCGGATGGCTACACCTTC.